This T cell receptor (beta chain) comes out of a study of T cell responses to AZD1222 COVID-19 vaccine. About the study: Analyses pooled second doses at about 4 or about 12 weeks.

Clones were sequenced by immunoSEQ multiplex PCR, and TCRdb holds only the in-frame ones, with some missing. Of approximately 140,000 clones listed, approximately 88% are singletons. On this clone itself: The target antigen is unknown.

Trimming removed 5 bases from V and 9 bases from J; junction bases left unmatched: 4. CDR1 SSHAT and CDR2 FNYEAQ come from the germline V gene (reference sequence). This CDR3 is 13 amino acids long. The study, taken as a whole, reports: Sampling captured repertoires only after the peak T cell response. Most donors were white British, females outnumbered males, and clonal diversity was possibly underestimated. Baseline serostatus was positive in only a handful of AZD1222 recipients.

This receptor was obtained from an adult in good health. The specimen was peripheral blood, collected on day 0 of AZD1222 vaccination. The gene calls are TRBV7-7 and TRBJ2-1; 10 bases fit TRBD2. CDR3 DNA sequence: TGTGCCAGCAGCCCATGGACTAGCGGTGAGCAGTTCTTC. Protein product: CASSPWTSGEQFF.